This record concerns one T cell receptor beta chain sequence. No antigen is known for it. This entry belongs to a study of CXCR3-negative and CXCR3-positive naive CD8 T cells. The study's findings and limits: Naive cells positive for CXCR3 carried more hydrophobic TRB CDR3s than CXCR3-negative ones.

Naive CD8+ T cells displayed a CD45RO-CCR7+CD27+CD95- phenotype. The TRB libraries of cDNA were built by UMI-labeled 5' RACE. Reanalyzing the 5' RACE reads, TCRdb keeps one entry per CDR3 protein, without DNA. Across 150,000 or so distinct CDR3 sequences, the top ten clones capture nearly 0.5% of the sample. This CDR3 is 14 amino acids long. Germline lookup yields CDR1 SGHDN and CDR2 FVKESK. This receptor was identified in a human donor in good health. Some clones in this sample may be carry-over from other donors' samples. Material: naive CXCR3+ CD8+ T cells from blood. Subset here: CD45RO-CCR7+CD27+CD95- naive CD8+ T cells expressing CXCR3 (TNR3+). This rearrangement joins TRBV14 to TRBJ2-7; with no DNA, the TCRdb D assignment of TRBD1 cannot be verified. This CDR3 reads CASSLGTFSYEQYF.